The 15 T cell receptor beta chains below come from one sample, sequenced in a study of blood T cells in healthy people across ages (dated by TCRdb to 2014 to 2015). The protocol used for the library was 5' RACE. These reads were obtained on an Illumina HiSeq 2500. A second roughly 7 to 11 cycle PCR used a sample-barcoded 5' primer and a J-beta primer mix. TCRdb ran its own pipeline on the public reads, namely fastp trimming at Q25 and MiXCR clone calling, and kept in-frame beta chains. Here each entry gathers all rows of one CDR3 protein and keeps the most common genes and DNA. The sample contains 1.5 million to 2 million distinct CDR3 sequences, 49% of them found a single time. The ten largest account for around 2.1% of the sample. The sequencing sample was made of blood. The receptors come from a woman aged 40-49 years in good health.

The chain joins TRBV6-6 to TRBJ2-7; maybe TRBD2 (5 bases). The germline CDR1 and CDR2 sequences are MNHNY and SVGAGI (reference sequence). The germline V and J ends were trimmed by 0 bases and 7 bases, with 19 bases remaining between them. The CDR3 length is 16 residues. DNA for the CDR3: TGTGCCAGCAGTTACTCATCCCGGGGATCTGGCTATGAGCAGTACTTC. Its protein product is CASSYSSRGSGYEQYF.

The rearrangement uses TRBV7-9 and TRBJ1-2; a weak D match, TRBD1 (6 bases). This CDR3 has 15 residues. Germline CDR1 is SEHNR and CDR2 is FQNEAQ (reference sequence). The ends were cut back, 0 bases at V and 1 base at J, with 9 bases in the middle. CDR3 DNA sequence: TGTGCCAGCAGCTTAGCAGACAGGATTAACTATGGCTACACCTTC. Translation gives CASSLADRINYGYTF.

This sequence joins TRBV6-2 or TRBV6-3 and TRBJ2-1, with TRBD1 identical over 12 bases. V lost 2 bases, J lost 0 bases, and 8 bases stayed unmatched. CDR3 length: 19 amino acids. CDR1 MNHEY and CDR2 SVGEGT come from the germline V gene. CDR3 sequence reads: CASSYLPGQGAGSYNEQFF. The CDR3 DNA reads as TGTGCCAGCAGTTACCTCCCGGGACAGGGGGCCGGCTCCTACAATGAGCAGTTCTTC.

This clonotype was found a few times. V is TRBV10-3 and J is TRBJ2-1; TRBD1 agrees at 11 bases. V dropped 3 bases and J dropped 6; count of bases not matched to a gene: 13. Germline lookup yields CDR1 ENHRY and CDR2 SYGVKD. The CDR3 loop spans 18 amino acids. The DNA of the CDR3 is TGTGCCATCAGTGACCCGACCGGGACAGGGGGTCGGGGCAATGAGCAGTTCTTC. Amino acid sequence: CAISDPTGTGGRGNEQFF.

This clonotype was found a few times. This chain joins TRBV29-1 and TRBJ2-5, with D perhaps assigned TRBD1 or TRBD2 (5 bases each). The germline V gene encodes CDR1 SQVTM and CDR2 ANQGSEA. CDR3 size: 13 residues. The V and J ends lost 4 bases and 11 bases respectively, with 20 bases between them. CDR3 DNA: TGCAGCGTTGTATCTGGCCTCGGGACGGGGCAGTACTTC. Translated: CSVVSGLGTGQYF.

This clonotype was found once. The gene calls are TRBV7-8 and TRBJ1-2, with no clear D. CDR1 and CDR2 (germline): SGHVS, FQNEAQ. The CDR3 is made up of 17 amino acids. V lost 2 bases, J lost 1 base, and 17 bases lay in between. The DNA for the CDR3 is TGTGCCAGCAGCTTACGTATGCAGGCCGGGAGTAACTATGGCTACACCTTC. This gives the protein CASSLRMQAGSNYGYTF.

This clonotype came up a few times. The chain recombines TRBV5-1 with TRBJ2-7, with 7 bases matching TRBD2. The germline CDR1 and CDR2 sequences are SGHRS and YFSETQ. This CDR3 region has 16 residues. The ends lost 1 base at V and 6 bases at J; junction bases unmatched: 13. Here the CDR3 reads CASSLRSRGYASEQYF. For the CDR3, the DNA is TGCGCCAGCAGCTTGCGGTCGCGGGGGTATGCCTCCGAGCAGTACTTC.

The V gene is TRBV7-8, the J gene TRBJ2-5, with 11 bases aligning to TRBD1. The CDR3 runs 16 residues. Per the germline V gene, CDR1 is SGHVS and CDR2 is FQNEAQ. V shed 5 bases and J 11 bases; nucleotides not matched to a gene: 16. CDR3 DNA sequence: TGTGCCAGCAGCCTAATTGGACAGGGGGCCCTCTCCGAACAGTACTTC. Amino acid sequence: CASSLIGQGALSEQYF.

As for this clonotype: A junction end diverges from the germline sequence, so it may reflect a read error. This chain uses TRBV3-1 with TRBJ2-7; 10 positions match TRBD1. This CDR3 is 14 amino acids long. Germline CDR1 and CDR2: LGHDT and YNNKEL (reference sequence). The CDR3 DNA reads TGTGCCGGCAGCCGGGACAGGGGCTCCTACGAGCAGTACTTC. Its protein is CAGSRDRGSYEQYF.

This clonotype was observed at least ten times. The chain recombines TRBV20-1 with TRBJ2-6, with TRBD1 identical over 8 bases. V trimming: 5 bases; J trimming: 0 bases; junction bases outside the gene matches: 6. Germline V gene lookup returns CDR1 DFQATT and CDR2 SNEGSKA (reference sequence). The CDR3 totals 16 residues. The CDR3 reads CSASRGLHSGANVLTF. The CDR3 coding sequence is TGCAGTGCTTCCAGGGGGCTACACTCTGGGGCCAACGTCCTGACTTTC.

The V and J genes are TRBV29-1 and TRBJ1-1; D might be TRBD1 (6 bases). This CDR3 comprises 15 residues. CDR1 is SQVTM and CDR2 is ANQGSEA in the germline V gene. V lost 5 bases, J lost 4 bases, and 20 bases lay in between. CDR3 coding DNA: TGCAGCGTTCGAGGGGGGTCCCAGGCCCCCACTGAAGCTTTCTTT. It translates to CSVRGGSQAPTEAFF.

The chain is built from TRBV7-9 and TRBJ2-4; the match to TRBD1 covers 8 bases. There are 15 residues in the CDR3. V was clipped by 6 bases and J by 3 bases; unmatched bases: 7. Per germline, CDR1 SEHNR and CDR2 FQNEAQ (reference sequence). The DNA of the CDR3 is TGTGCCAGCAGTGAACGGACAGGGAGCAAAAACATTCAGTACTTC. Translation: CASSERTGSKNIQYF.

The CDR3 DNA follows: TGCAGTGCTATAAGAACAGCCACTAGCACAGATACGCAGTATTTT. Translating gives CSAIRTATSTDTQYF. The chain is built from TRBV20-1 and TRBJ2-3; unclear D gene. The V end lost 4 bases, the J end lost 0 bases, and 14 bases lay between the germline ends. The germline V gene encodes CDR1 DFQATT and CDR2 SNEGSKA (reference sequence). The CDR3 consists of 15 residues.

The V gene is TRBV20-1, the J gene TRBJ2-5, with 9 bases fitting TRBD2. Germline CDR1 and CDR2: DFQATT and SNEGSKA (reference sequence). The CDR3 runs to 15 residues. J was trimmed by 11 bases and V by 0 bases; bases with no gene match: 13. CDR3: CSAREPSGVSYEQYF. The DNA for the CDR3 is TGCAGTGCTAGAGAGCCTAGCGGGGTGTCGTATGAGCAGTACTTC.

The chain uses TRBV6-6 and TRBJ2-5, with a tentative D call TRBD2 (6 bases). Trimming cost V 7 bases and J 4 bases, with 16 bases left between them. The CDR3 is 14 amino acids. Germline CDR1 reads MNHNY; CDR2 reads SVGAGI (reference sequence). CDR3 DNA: TGTGCCAGCAAGGGGACCAGACTAGGAGAGACCCAGTACTTC. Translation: CASKGTRLGETQYF.